This T cell receptor (beta chain) was identified during a study of EBV T-cell therapy then PD-1 blockade in nasopharyngeal carcinoma. With regard to this clone: Its antigen remains unknown.

The sample's treatment: AdE1-LMPpoly-expanded autologous EBV-specific T-cell therapy followed by anti-PD-1 nivolumab. CDR1 and CDR2 from the germline V gene are SGDLS and YYNGEE. The V end lost 5 bases, the J end lost 9 bases, and 14 bases lay between the germline ends. The length of the CDR3 is 13 residues. The table came from immunoSEQ multiplex PCR; TCRdb's copy has only in-frame clones and leaves some out. The table shows roughly 20,000 clones, with roughly 84% occurring only once. The chain recombines TRBV9 with TRBJ2-2; D may be TRBD2 (5 bases). The sequence was collected from a middle-aged man with nasopharyngeal carcinoma. The sample was CD8+ T cells from blood, taken at approximately day 30 from a patient whose treatment included autologous EBV-specific T cells and nivolumab. CDR3 sequence: CASRGGGGRELFF. CDR3 nucleotide sequence: TGTGCCAGCAGGGGTGGTGGAGGCCGGGAGCTGTTTTTT.